These T cell receptor beta chains were read from a single sample in a study of metastatic and nonmetastatic thyroid tumors. TCRdb called clones again from the PCR reads with MiXCR. The sample has tens of thousands of clones, more than 12% seen once. The sample comprised blood. All receptors come from a female donor with papillary thyroid cancer or a benign thyroid nodule (not recorded which). Some clones in this sample may be carry-over from other donors' samples. CDR3s include the opening cysteine and the closing phenylalanine or tryptophan. The D gene is left open where the match is weak. Not all rows give a size; the values are once, few, many and, for expanded clones, a class.

TRBV9	-	TRBJ2-1	-	CASSVGGGWEQFF	TGTGCCAGCAGCGTAGGCGGGGGCTGGGAGCAGTTCTTC
TRBV20-1	TRBD1	TRBJ2-7	-	CSARALGGGPRWEQYF	TGCAGTGCTAGAGCTCTAGGGGGCGGGCCGCGCTGGGAGCAGTACTTC
TRBV4-1	-	TRBJ1-1	many	CASSQDSGGTEAFF	TGCGCCAGCAGCCAAGATAGTGGGGGGACTGAAGCTTTCTTT
TRBV28	-	TRBJ2-7	many	CASSTTPGQTQYF	TGTGCCAGCAGTACCACTCCTGGACAGACGCAGTACTTC
TRBV6-2/TRBV6-3	TRBD2	TRBJ2-1	few	CASSYLAGAASYNEQFF	TGTGCCAGCAGTTACCTAGCGGGGGCCGCCTCCTACAATGAGCAGTTCTTC
TRBV7-2	-	TRBJ2-3	many	CASSPSPAETQYF	TGTGCCAGCAGCCCTAGCCCAGCGGAGACGCAGTATTTT
TRBV4-3	TRBD1	TRBJ1-5	many	CASSQGWGDQGARGNQPQHF	TGCGCCAGCAGCCAAGGTTGGGGCGATCAGGGGGCGCGAGGCAATCAGCCCCAGCATTTT
TRBV6-1	TRBD1	TRBJ1-1	many	CASNSLQGGVGEAFF	TGTGCCAGCAACAGTTTACAGGGGGGCGTAGGTGAAGCTTTCTTT
TRBV6-1	TRBD1	TRBJ1-4	many	CASSIQGGEKLFF	TGTGCCAGCAGTATACAGGGGGGTGAAAAACTGTTTTTT
TRBV20-1	-	TRBJ2-5	-	CSAREVGLSTGDLETQYF	TGCAGTGCTAGAGAGGTGGGTCTTTCTACAGGAGATCTCGAGACTCAGTACTTC
TRBV5-4	TRBD2	TRBJ2-2	many	CASSLLSGLAATGELFF	TGTGCCAGCAGCTTACTGTCGGGACTAGCGGCCACCGGGGAGCTGTTTTTT
TRBV19	-	TRBJ1-6	many	CASSIGALGYNSPLHF	TGTGCCAGTAGTATAGGGGCGCTGGGATATAATTCACCCCTCCACTTT
TRBV10-2	-	TRBJ2-7	many	CASSEPTYEQYF	TGCGCCAGCAGTGAGCCCACCTACGAGCAGTACTTC
TRBV4-2	TRBD2	TRBJ2-7	many	CASSQEGLANYEQYF	TGTGCCAGCAGCCAAGAGGGACTAGCGAACTACGAGCAGTACTTC
TRBV7-2	-	TRBJ1-5	many	CASSLRWAAGNQPQHF	TGTGCCAGCAGCCTTCGTTGGGCTGCTGGCAATCAGCCCCAGCATTTT
TRBV14	-	TRBJ2-7	many	CASSQEGRGHSYEQYF	TGTGCCAGCAGCCAAGAGGGTCGGGGACACTCCTACGAGCAGTACTTC
TRBV3-1	-	TRBJ1-3	many	CASSQGSHSGNTIYF	TGTGCCAGCAGCCAGGGCAGCCATTCTGGAAACACCATATATTTT
TRBV29-1	-	TRBJ1-2	many	CSVEGGRGENGYTF	TGCAGCGTTGAGGGGGGCAGGGGAGAAAATGGCTACACCTTC
TRBV29-1	-	TRBJ1-2	few	CSVEERTQGYGYTF	TGCAGCGTTGAAGAGCGAACACAGGGCTATGGCTACACCTTC
TRBV28	-	TRBJ1-5	many	CASSSTLPQHF	TGTGCCAGCAGTTCGACTCTGCCCCAGCATTTT
TRBV20-1	TRBD1	TRBJ1-2	-	CSASGQGNLF	TGCAGTGCTAGTGGACAGGGGAACCTCTTC
TRBV19	-	TRBJ1-5	many	CASSTQRNQPQHF	TGTGCCAGTAGTACGCAAAGGAATCAGCCCCAGCATTTT
TRBV12-3/TRBV12-4	-	TRBJ2-7	many	CASSLGPDEQYF	TGTGCCAGCAGTTTAGGACCCGACGAGCAGTACTTC
TRBV4-1	-	TRBJ2-2	-	CASSDRGNTGELFF	TGCGCCAGCAGTGACCGGGGGAACACCGGGGAGCTGTTTTTT
TRBV10-1	-	TRBJ1-5	many	CASSESTGEPQHF	TGCGCCAGCAGTGAGTCAACAGGTGAGCCCCAGCATTTT
TRBV5-1	-	TRBJ2-7	many	CASSLRGGVWEQYF	TGCGCCAGCAGCTTAAGAGGGGGGGTTTGGGAGCAGTACTTC
TRBV28	-	TRBJ2-7	many	CASSWDDYEQYF	TGTGCCAGCAGTTGGGACGATTACGAGCAGTACTTC
TRBV5-8	-	TRBJ2-7	-	CASSDGRRGSYEQYF	TGTGCCAGCAGCGACGGACGGAGGGGTTCCTACGAGCAGTACTTC
TRBV5-6	-	TRBJ2-3	-	CASSSGFCTGPTDTQYF	TGTGCCAGCAGCTCCGGCTTCTGTACAGGACCCACAGATACGCAGTATTTT
TRBV4-2	TRBD1	TRBJ1-1	many	CASSHSGDRGLAEAFF	TGTGCCAGCAGCCACTCAGGGGACAGGGGGCTGGCTGAAGCTTTCTTT
TRBV27	-	TRBJ1-5	many	CASSLSGRSAQPQHF	TGTGCCAGCAGTTTATCGGGAAGATCCGCTCAGCCCCAGCATTTT
TRBV18	TRBD1	TRBJ2-7	many	CASSRTGTSYEQYF	TGTGCCAGCTCTCGGACAGGGACCTCCTACGAGCAGTACTTC
TRBV20-1	-	TRBJ2-1	-	CSARDGAWGQGQFF	TGCAGTGCTAGAGATGGGGCGTGGGGGCAGGGGCAGTTCTTC
TRBV5-8	-	TRBJ2-1	many	CASSLGGHPYNEQFF	TGTGCCAGCAGCTTGGGGGGACACCCATACAATGAGCAGTTCTTC
TRBV4-2	-	TRBJ2-2	many	CASSHLHQGPGELFF	TGTGCCAGCAGCCACCTTCATCAAGGCCCCGGGGAGCTGTTTTTT
TRBV9	-	TRBJ1-1	many	CASSVRENTEAFF	TGTGCCAGCAGCGTCAGAGAGAACACTGAAGCTTTCTTT
TRBV7-2	-	TRBJ1-5	many	CASRKGEYQPQHF	TGTGCCAGCAGGAAGGGGGAGTATCAGCCCCAGCATTTT
TRBV2	-	TRBJ2-7	few	CASIVGRDDQYF	TGTGCCAGCATAGTGGGCAGGGACGATCAGTACTTC
TRBV11-2	-	TRBJ1-2	many	CASSLEGRGSFYGYTF	TGTGCCAGCAGCTTAGAGGGTCGGGGTTCGTTCTATGGCTACACCTTC
TRBV12-3/TRBV12-4	TRBD2	TRBJ2-1	many	CASSETSGATYNEQFF	TGTGCCAGCAGCGAGACTAGCGGCGCGACCTACAATGAGCAGTTCTTC
TRBV7-7	-	TRBJ2-5	-	CASSFGPEETQYF	TGTGCTAGCAGCTTTGGGCCAGAGGAGACCCAGTACTTC
TRBV20-1	-	TRBJ2-1	many	CSARDPVSQSYNEQFF	TGCAGTGCTAGAGACCCGGTAAGCCAGTCCTACAATGAGCAGTTCTTC
TRBV7-8	-	TRBJ2-7	few	CASSLFGQCEQYF	TGTGCCAGCAGCTTGTTTGGACAATGCGAGCAGTACTTC
TRBV7-7	-	TRBJ2-5	many	CASSPVSTQETQYF	TGTGCTAGCAGCCCCGTTAGCACACAAGAGACCCAGTACTTC
TRBV19	TRBD1	TRBJ2-6	-	CASSILGQGLNTAANVPTF	TGTGCCAGTAGTATCCTCGGACAGGGGCTAAATACTGCGGCCAACGTCCCGACTTTC
TRBV28	-	TRBJ2-3	many	CASSPTQVPDTQYF	TGTGCCAGCAGCCCTACTCAAGTACCAGATACGCAGTATTTT